This TCR beta chain was found in a study of response to subunit inactivated influenza vaccine. The CDR3 sequence is 17 residues long. Trimming pared 0 bases from V and 3 bases from J, leaving 14 bases between. Per the germline V gene, CDR1 is LGHNA and CDR2 is YSLEER. Via MiXCR, TCRdb re-called the RT-PCR reads, giving one row per CDR3 protein. The sample holds some 150,000 distinct CDR3 sequences, roughly 12% seen once. This clonotype was recorded many times. These same records also appear under a second study, on T cells expressing NK-cell markers. In that study: For TCR beta, cDNA was produced by 5'RACE template switching with UMIs. The TCR beta repertoires were obtained from sorted CD3+CD56+NKG2C+, CD3+CD56+NKG2C- and CD3+CD56-NKG2C+ T cells. In a group of 5 to 7 donors, dominant NKG2C+ clonotypes represented about 1.0-7.5% of CD8+ T cells. Several donors showed these clonotypes also leading the CD3+CD56-NKG2C+ fraction. Whether expanded NKG2C+ T cell clones were HCMV specific stayed uncertain.

The J gene is TRBJ2-2, the V gene TRBV4-3, with D unclear. The sequence derives from a man aged 50 to 59 who received an inactivated influenza vaccine. The material sequenced was CD8+ T cells sorted from PBMCs, taken about 11 days after vaccination. The CDR3 region has the DNA TGCGCCAGCAGCCAAGATCTTTATCAGGCGTACACCGGGGAGCTGTTTTTT. It codes for CASSQDLYQAYTGELFF.